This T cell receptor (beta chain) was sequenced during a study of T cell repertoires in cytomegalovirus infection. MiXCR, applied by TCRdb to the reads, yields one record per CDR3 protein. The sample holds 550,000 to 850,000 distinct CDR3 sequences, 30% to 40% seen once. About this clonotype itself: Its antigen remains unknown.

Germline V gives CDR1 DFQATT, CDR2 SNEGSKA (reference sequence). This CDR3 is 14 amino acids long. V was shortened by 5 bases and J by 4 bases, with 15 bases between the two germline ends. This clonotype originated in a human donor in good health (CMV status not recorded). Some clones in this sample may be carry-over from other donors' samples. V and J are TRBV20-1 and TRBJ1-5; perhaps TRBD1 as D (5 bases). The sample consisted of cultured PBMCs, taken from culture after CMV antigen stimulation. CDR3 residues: CSAGILGLNQPQHF. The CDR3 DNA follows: TGCAGTGCTGGGATCTTGGGGCTAAATCAGCCCCAGCATTTT.